A single sample is the source of the 4 T cell receptor beta chains below, sequenced in a study of control samples from healthy donors and cancer patients. The assay was immunoSEQ multiplex PCR, and TCRdb's table has in-frame clones only and misses some. The sample lists roughly 450,000 clones, 75% to 95% occurring once. Sequencing was done on a sample of PBMCs. These TCRs come from a man in his forties with head and neck cancer.

The chain uses TRBV13 and TRBJ2-7, with TRBD1 matching 9 bases. In germline, CDR1 is PRHDT, CDR2 FYEKMQ (reference sequence). The CDR3 is 15 residues long. The junction had 6 bases not matched to a gene; V was cut back by 2 bases and J by 4 bases. CDR3 residues: CASSLRDREKYEQYF. CDR3 in DNA: TGTGCCAGCAGCTTAAGGGACAGGGAAAAGTACGAGCAGTACTTC.

For this clone: At one of its ends the junction is not consistent with the germline gene, which may arise from a read error. The rearrangement uses TRBV2 and TRBJ2-5, with D tentatively TRBD2 (5 bases). This CDR3 is 10 amino acids long. Germline assignment: CDR1 SNHLY and CDR2 FYNNEI. The CDR3 reads CASSLTTQHF. In DNA, the CDR3 is TGTGCCAGCAGCTTGACTACGCAGCACTTC.

Here the CDR3 DNA reads TGTGCCAGCAGCGTAGTCAGCGGGGGCGCCGGGGAGCTGTTTTTT. Residues: CASSVVSGGAGELFF. The chain carries TRBV9 and TRBJ2-2, with TRBD2 matching over 8 bases. Trimming cost V 0 bases and J 6 bases; bases outside gene matches: 4. The CDR3 runs to 15 residues. Germline-derived CDR1 and CDR2 are SGDLS and YYNGEE.

This clone has only a few counts. In DNA, the CDR3 is TGTGCCAGTCCACAGGGGTCTGAAGCTTTCTTT. It codes for CASPQGSEAFF. The chain couples TRBV27 to TRBJ1-1, with TRBD1 matching 7 bases. V lost 9 bases and J lost 6; bases outside the gene matches: 4. From germline, CDR1 is MNHEY and CDR2 SMNVEV (reference sequence). The length of the CDR3 is 11 residues.